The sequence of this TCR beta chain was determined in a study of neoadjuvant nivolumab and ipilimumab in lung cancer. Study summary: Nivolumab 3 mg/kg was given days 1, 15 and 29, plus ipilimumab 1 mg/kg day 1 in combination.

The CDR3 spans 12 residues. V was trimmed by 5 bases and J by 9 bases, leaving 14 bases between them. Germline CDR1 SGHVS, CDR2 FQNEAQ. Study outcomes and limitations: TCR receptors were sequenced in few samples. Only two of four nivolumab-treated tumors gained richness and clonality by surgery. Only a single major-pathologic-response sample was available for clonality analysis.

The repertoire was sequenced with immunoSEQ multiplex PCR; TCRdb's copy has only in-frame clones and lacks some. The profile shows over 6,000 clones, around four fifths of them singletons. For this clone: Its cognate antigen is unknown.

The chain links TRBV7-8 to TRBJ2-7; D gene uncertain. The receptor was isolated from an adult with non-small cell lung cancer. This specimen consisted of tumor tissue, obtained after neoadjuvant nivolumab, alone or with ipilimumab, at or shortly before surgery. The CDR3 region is CASSRSAGMQYF. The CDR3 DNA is TGTGCCAGCAGCCGATCCGCCGGAATGCAGTACTTC.